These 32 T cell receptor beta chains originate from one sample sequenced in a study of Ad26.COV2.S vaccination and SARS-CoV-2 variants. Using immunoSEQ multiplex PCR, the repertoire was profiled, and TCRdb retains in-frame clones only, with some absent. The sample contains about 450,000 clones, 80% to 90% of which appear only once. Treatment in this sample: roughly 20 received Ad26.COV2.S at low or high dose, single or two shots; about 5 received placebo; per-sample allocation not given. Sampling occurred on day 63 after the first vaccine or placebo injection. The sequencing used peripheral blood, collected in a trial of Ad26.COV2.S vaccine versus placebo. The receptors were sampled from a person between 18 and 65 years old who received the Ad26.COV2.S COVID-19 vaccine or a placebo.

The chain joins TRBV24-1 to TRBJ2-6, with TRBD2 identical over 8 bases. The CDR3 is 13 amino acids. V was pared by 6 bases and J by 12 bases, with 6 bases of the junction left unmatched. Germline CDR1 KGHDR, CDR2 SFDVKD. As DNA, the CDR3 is TGTGCCACCAGTCGGGAGGGTGGGGGCGTCCTGACTTTC. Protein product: CATSREGGGVLTF.

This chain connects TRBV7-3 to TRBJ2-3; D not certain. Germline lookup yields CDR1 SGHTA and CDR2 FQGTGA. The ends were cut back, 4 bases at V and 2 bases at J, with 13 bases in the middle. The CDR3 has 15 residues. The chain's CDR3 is CASSSVARATDTQYF. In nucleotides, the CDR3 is TGTGCCAGCAGCTCCGTGGCGAGAGCCACAGATACGCAGTATTTT. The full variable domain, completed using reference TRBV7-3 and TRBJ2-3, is GAGVSQTPSNKVTEKGKYVELRCDPISGHTALYWYRQSLGQGPEFLIYFQGTGAADDSGLPNDRFFAVRPEGSVSTLKIQRTERGDSAVYLCASSSVARATDTQYFGPGTRLTVL.

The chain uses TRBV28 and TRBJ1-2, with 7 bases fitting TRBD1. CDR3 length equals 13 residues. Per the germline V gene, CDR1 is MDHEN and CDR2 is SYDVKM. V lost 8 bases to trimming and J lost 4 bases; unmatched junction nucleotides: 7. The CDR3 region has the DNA TGTGCCAGCCGAGGACAGGTCTTCTATGGCTACACCTTC. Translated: CASRGQVFYGYTF.

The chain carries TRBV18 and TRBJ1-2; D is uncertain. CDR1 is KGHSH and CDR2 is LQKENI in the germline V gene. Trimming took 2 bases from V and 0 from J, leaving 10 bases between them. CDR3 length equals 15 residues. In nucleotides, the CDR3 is TGTGCCAGCTCACCAATATCCGACGCTAACTATGGCTACACCTTC. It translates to CASSPISDANYGYTF.

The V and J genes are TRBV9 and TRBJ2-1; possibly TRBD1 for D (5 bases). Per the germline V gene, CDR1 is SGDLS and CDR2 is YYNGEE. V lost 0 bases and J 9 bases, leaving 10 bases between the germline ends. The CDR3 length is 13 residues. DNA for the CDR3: TGTGCCAGCAGCGTAGTAGGGGTAGGTGAGCAGTTCTTC. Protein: CASSVVGVGEQFF.

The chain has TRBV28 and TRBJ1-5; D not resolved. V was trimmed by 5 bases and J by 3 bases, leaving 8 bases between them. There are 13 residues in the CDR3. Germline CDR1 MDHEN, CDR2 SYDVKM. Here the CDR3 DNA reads TGTGCCAGCAGTAACACCCCCAATCAGCCCCAGCATTTT. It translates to CASSNTPNQPQHF.

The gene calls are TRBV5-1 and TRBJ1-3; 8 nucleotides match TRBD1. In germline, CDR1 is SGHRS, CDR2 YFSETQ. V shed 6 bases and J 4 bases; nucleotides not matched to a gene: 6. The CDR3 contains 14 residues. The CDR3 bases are TGCGCCAGCAAATCCGGGACAGGCGGAAACACCATATATTTT. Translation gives CASKSGTGGNTIYF.

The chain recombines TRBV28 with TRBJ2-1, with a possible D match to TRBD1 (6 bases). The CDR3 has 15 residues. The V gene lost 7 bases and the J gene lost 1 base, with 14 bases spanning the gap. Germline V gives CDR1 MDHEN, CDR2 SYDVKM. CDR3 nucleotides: TGTGCCAGCATTCAGACAGGTCTTTCCTACAATGAGCAGTTCTTC. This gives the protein CASIQTGLSYNEQFF.

This CDR3 is CSGLALPPQYF. Here the CDR3 DNA reads TGCAGTGGCCTAGCTCTCCCCCCGCAGTACTTC. The rearrangement links TRBV20-1 to TRBJ2-7; D may be TRBD2 (5 bases). This CDR3 is 11 amino acids long. The germline V and J ends were trimmed by 7 bases and 9 bases, with 16 bases remaining between them. CDR1 is DFQATT and CDR2 is SNEGSKA in the germline V gene (reference sequence).

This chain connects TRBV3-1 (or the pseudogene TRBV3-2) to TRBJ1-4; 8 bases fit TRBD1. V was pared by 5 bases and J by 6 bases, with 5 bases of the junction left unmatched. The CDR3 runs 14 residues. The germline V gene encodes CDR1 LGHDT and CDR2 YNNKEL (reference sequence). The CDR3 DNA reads TGTGCCAGCAGCGACAGGGGAGGCGATGAAAAACTGTTTTTT. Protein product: CASSDRGGDEKLFF.

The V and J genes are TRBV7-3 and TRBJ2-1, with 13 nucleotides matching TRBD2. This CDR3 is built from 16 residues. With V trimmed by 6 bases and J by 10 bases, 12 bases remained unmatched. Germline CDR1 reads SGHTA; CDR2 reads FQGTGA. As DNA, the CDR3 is TGTGCCAGCAGTCCTAGGACTAGCGGGGGTCACTTGGAGCAGTTCTTC. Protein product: CASSPRTSGGHLEQFF.

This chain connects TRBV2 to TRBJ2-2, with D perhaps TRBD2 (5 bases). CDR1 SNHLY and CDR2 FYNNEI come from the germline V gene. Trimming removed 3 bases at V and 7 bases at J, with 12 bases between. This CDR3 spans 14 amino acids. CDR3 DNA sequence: TGTGCCAGCAGTGAGGGGAGTCCCCTCGGGGAGCTGTTTTTT. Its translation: CASSEGSPLGELFF.

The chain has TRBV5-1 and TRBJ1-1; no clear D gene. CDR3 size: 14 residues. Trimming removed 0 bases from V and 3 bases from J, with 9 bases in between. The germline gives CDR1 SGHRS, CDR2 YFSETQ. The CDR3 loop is CASSLAPGDTEAFF. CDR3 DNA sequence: TGCGCCAGCAGCTTGGCCCCGGGAGACACTGAAGCTTTCTTT.

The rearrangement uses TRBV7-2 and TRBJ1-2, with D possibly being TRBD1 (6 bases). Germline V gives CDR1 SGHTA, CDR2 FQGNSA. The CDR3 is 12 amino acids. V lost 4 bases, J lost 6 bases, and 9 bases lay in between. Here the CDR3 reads CASSSQGNGYTF. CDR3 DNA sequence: TGTGCCAGCAGCTCCCAGGGGAATGGCTACACCTTC. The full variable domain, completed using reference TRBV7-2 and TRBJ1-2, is GAGVSQSPSNKVTEKGKDVELRCDPISGHTALYWYRQSLGQGLEFLIYFQGNSAPDKSGLPSDRFSAERTGGSVSTLTIQRTQQEDSAVYLCASSSQGNGYTFGSGTRLTVV.

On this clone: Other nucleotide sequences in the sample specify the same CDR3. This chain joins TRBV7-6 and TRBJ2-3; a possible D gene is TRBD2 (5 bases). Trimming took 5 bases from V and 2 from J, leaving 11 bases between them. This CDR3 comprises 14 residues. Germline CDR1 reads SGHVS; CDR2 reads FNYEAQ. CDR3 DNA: TGTGCCAGCAGCAGGAGCGGACCCACAGATACGCAGTATTTT. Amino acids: CASSRSGPTDTQYF.

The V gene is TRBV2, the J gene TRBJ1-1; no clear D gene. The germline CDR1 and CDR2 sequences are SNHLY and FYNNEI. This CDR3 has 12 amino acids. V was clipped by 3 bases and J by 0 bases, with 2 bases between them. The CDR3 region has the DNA TGTGCCAGCAGTGAGATGAACACTGAAGCTTTCTTT. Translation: CASSEMNTEAFF.

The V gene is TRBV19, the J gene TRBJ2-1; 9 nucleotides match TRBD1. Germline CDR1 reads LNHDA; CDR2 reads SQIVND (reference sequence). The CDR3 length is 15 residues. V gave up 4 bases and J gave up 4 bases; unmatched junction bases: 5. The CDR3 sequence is CASSSLTGGYNEQFF. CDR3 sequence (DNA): TGTGCCAGTAGTAGCTTGACAGGGGGTTACAATGAGCAGTTCTTC.

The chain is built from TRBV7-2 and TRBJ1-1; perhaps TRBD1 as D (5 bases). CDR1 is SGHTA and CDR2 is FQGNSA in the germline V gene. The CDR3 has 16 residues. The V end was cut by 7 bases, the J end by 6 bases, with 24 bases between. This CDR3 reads CASTAIGTFVSAEAFF. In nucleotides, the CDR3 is TGTGCCAGCACCGCTATCGGGACGTTCGTTAGCGCTGAAGCTTTCTTT.

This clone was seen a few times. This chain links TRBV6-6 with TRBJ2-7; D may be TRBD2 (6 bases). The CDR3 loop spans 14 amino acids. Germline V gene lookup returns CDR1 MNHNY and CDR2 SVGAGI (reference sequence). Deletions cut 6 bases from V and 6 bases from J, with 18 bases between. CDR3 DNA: TGTGCCAGCAGCCCCCATGGAGGGGACCCCGAGCAGTACTTC. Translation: CASSPHGGDPEQYF.

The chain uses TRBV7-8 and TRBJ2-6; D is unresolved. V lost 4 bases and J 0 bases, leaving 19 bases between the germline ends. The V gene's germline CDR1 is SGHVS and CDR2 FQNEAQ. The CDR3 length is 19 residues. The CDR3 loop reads CASSSAFWGRSSGANVLTF. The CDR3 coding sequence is TGTGCCAGCAGCTCTGCTTTTTGGGGAAGGAGCTCTGGGGCCAACGTCCTGACTTTC.

In DNA, the CDR3 is TGTGCCAGTAGTTCATCCGGGGCACGGTTGGGCTACACCTTC. Translated, it gives CASSSSGARLGYTF. J is TRBJ1-2 and V is TRBV19; TRBD1 might be the D (5 bases). The germline V gene has CDR1 LNHDA and CDR2 SQIVND (reference sequence). The V gene lost 5 bases and the J gene lost 8 bases, with 18 bases spanning the gap. The CDR3 extends over 14 amino acids.

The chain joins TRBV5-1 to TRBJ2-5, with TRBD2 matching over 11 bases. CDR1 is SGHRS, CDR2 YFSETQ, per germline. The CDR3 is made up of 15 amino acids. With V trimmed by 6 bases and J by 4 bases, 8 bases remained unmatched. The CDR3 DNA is TGCGCCAGCAACCAACTAGCGGGAGCCGGAGAGACCCAGTACTTC. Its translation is CASNQLAGAGETQYF. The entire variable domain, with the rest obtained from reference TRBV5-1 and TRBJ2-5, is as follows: KAGVTQTPRYLIKTRGQQVTLSCSPISGHRSVSWYQQTPGQGLQFLFEYFSETQRNKGNFPGRFSGRQFSNSRSEMNVSTLELGDSALYLCASNQLAGAGETQYFGPGTRLLVL.

The CDR3 coding sequence is TGTGCCTGGAGTGCGGGATACTCTGGGGCCAACGTCCTGACTTTC. This sequence encodes CAWSAGYSGANVLTF. The gene calls are TRBV30 and TRBJ2-6; TRBD2 might be the D (5 bases). The CDR3 runs 15 residues. Germline assignment: CDR1 GTSNPN and CDR2 SVGIG (reference sequence). V shed 1 base and J shed 0 bases, with 7 bases lying between them.

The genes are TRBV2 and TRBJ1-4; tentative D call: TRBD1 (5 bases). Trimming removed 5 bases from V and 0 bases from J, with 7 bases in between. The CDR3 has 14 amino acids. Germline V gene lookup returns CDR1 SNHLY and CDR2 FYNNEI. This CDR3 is CASSRTSTNEKLFF. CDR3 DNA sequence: TGTGCCAGCAGTCGGACATCAACTAATGAAAAACTGTTTTTT.

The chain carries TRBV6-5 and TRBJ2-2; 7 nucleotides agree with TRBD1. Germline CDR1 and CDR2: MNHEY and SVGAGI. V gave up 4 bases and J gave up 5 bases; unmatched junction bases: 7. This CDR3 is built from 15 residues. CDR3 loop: CASSFEQGWTGELFF. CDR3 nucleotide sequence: TGTGCCAGCAGTTTCGAACAGGGGTGGACCGGGGAGCTGTTTTTT.

CDR3 sequence reads: CATSDFKVQGPRSTDTQYF. The DNA for the CDR3 is TGTGCCACCAGTGATTTCAAGGTGCAGGGCCCAAGAAGCACAGATACGCAGTATTTT. The V and J genes are TRBV24-1 and TRBJ2-3; weak D call: TRBD1 (5 bases). The V gene's germline CDR1 is KGHDR and CDR2 SFDVKD. This CDR3 has 19 amino acids. The V gene lost 1 base and the J gene lost 0 bases, with 19 bases spanning the gap.

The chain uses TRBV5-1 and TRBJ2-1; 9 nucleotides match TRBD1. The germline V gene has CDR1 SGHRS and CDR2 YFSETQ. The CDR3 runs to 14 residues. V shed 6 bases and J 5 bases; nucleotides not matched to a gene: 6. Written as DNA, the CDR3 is TGCGCCAGCACCCTGGACAGGGGTGACAATGAGCAGTTCTTC. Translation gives CASTLDRGDNEQFF.

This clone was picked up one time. CDR3 in amino acids: CASSWFSPANTEAFF. The CDR3 DNA reads TGCGCCAGCAGCTGGTTTAGTCCGGCGAACACTGAAGCTTTCTTT. The gene calls are TRBV5-1 and TRBJ1-1; the D is unclear. V was clipped by 3 bases and J by 1 base, with 13 bases between them. The CDR3 is made up of 15 amino acids. Germline CDR1 SGHRS, CDR2 YFSETQ.

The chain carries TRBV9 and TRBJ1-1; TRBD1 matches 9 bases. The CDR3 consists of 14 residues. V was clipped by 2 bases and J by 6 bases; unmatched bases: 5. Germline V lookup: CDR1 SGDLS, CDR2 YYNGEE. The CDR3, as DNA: TGTGCCAGCAGCGTCCCGGGACAGGGCGCTGAAGCTTTCTTT. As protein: CASSVPGQGAEAFF.

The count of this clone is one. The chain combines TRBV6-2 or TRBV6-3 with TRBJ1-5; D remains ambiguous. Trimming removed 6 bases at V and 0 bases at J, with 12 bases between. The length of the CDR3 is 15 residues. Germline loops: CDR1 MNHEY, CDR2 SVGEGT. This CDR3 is CASSPNVYSNQPQHF. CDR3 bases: TGTGCCAGCAGCCCTAATGTTTATAGCAATCAGCCCCAGCATTTT.

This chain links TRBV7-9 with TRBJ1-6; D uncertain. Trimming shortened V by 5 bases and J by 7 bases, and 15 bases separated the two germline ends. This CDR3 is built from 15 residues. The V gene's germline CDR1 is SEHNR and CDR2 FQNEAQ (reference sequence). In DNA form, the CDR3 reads TGTGCCAGCAGCCCGAGGTCCGCGGGCAATTCACCCCTCCACTTT. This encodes CASSPRSAGNSPLHF.

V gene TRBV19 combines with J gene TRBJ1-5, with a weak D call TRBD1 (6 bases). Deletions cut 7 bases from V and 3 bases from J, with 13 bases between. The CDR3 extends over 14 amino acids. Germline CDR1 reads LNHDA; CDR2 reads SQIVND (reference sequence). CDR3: CASNIQGFNQPQHF. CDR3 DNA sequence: TGTGCCAGTAACATACAGGGTTTCAATCAGCCCCAGCATTTT.